The subject of this entry is one T cell receptor (beta chain). As yet, its antigen is unknown. This entry is derived from a study of T cells after yellow fever vaccination. Per the germline V gene, CDR1 is SGHTA and CDR2 is FQGNSA. The CDR3 contains 12 residues. With 5 bases clipped from V and 14 bases from J, the junction kept 9 bases outside the gene matches. Study observations and caveats: Of the clonotypes, a small share occurred in both CD4 and CD8 compartments. It was a weaker secondary response, yet one that peaked faster, at day 5 versus 15. Reappearance after the booster was observed for most primary-vaccination clones (roughly 97% CD4, just over 85% CD8).

Template-switching 5'RACE yielded the TCR cDNA; a universal primer site and UMIs were added in the process. TCRdb re-called the 5' RACE reads with MiXCR, one entry per CDR3 protein. Of approximately 550,000 distinct CDR3 sequences listed, roughly 14% are singletons. The rearrangement joins TRBV7-2 to TRBJ2-3; 8 nucleotides match TRBD2. The sequence was collected from a man aged 25 to 40 who received the YFV17D yellow fever vaccine. This specimen was PBMCs, taken on the day of the yellow fever booster vaccination. In DNA form, the CDR3 reads TGTGCCAGCAGCCCATCCCAGCGGGAGCCGTATTTT. This translates into CASSPSQREPYF.